Presented here are 15 T cell receptor beta chains from one specimen sequenced in a study of blood T cell repertoires in COVID-19. The repertoire was sequenced with immunoSEQ multiplex PCR; TCRdb's copy has only in-frame clones and lacks some. The table records 150,000 to 200,000 clones, around 80% of them present only once. The sequenced sample was peripheral blood. Receptors were obtained from an elderly woman with COVID-19, enrolled during active disease.

This clone was observed once. The V call is TRBV18, the J call TRBJ2-2; 7 bases align to TRBD1. This CDR3 has 15 amino acids. V lost 6 bases and J lost 5; bases outside the gene matches: 9. In germline, CDR1 is KGHSH, CDR2 LQKENI. The CDR3 is CASSFTQGLTGELFF. The DNA of the CDR3 is TGTGCCAGCTCCTTCACACAGGGGCTTACCGGGGAGCTGTTTTTT. The variable domain in full, completed from reference TRBV18 and TRBJ2-2, reads NAGVMQNPRHLVRRRGQEARLRCSPMKGHSHVYWYRQLPEEGLKFMVYLQKENIIDESGMPKERFSAEFPKEGPSILRIQQVVRGDSAAYFCASSFTQGLTGELFFGEGSRLTVL.

This clone came up once. The chain couples TRBV20-1 to TRBJ2-1, with D tentatively TRBD2 (5 bases). Trimming stripped 3 bases from V and 14 bases from J, with 14 bases between. Looked up from germline, CDR1 is DFQATT and CDR2 is SNEGSKA (reference sequence). This CDR3 spans 11 amino acids. CDR3 DNA: TGCAGTGCTAGTCTTAGGGAGCCGGAGTTCTTC. This translates into CSASLREPEFF.

The rearrangement joins TRBV11-2 to TRBJ2-5; TRBD1 agrees at 8 bases. This CDR3 region has 14 residues. The V segment lost 5 bases and the J segment 2 bases; nucleotides outside the gene matches: 4. Germline V lookup: CDR1 SGHAT, CDR2 FQNNGV. In DNA, the CDR3 is TGTGCCAGCAGCACGGACAGGGTACAAGAGACCCAGTACTTC. Its protein is CASSTDRVQETQYF.

V is TRBV5-1 and J is TRBJ2-5; 7 bases agree with TRBD2. V was pared by 0 bases and J by 4 bases, with 12 bases of the junction left unmatched. Looked up from germline, CDR1 is SGHRS and CDR2 is YFSETQ. CDR3 length: 17 residues. As DNA, the CDR3 is TGCGCCAGCAGCTTGGCCATAAGGGGAGGGCCCGGAGAGACCCAGTACTTC. Translation gives CASSLAIRGGPGETQYF.

A word on this clone: Other DNA sequences in this specimen translate into the identical CDR3. V usage is TRBV3-1 (or the pseudogene TRBV3-2) and J usage is TRBJ2-2; 9 bases align to TRBD2. CDR3 length equals 15 residues. CDR1 and CDR2 from the germline V gene are LGHDT and YNNKEL (reference sequence). V shed 1 base and J 5 bases; nucleotides not matched to a gene: 2. The CDR3 here is CASSQVSGGTGELFF. The CDR3 DNA reads TGTGCCAGCAGCCAAGTGAGCGGGGGGACCGGGGAGCTGTTTTTT.

V is TRBV3-1 (or the pseudogene TRBV3-2) and J is TRBJ2-1, with unresolved D. The CDR3 length is 11 residues. Germline-derived CDR1 and CDR2 are LGHDT and YNNKEL (reference sequence). V lost 1 base and J lost 9, with 4 bases in between. CDR3: CASSQGAEQFF. The CDR3 DNA reads TGTGCCAGCAGCCAAGGGGCTGAGCAGTTCTTC.

The rearrangement uses TRBV27 and TRBJ2-6; D may be TRBD1 (5 bases). Germline CDR1 MNHEY, CDR2 SMNVEV (reference sequence). Trimming cost V 6 bases and J 0 bases, with 12 bases left between them. The CDR3 covers 16 residues. The CDR3 nucleotides are TGTGCCAGCAGCAACCTGACAGTCTCTGGGGCCAACGTCCTGACTTTC. Translating it yields CASSNLTVSGANVLTF. The full variable domain, rest sourced from reference TRBV27 and TRBJ2-6, is EAQVTQNPRYLITVTGKKLTVTCSQNMNHEYMSWYRQDPGLGLRQIYYSMNVEVTDKGDVPEGYKVSRKEKRNFPLILESPSPNQTSLYFCASSNLTVSGANVLTFGAGSRLTVL.

This clone has a handful of counts. The chain carries TRBV2 and TRBJ1-1, with D uncertain. The CDR3 runs 12 residues. Germline-derived CDR1 and CDR2 are SNHLY and FYNNEI. Trimming took 4 bases from V and 8 from J, leaving 11 bases between them. CDR3 loop: CASSAYSTEAFF. In DNA, the CDR3 is TGTGCCAGCAGTGCGTATTCGACAGAAGCTTTCTTT.

This chain links TRBV28 with TRBJ2-2; 8 bases map to TRBD2. Losses at the gene ends were 6 bases for V and 6 bases for J; bases not matched to a gene: 6. The CDR3 runs 14 residues. Germline values: CDR1 MDHEN, CDR2 SYDVKM. The CDR3 bases are TGTGCCAGCAGAGGCGGGAGGTGGGCCGGGGAGCTGTTTTTT. Its translation: CASRGGRWAGELFF.

The CDR3 protein is CASSLYGRGYEQYF. As DNA, the CDR3 is TGTGCCAGCAGTTTATATGGCAGGGGCTACGAGCAGTACTTC. The V call is TRBV28, the J call TRBJ2-7; weak D call: TRBD1 (6 bases). The germline gives CDR1 MDHEN, CDR2 SYDVKM. The CDR3 is 14 residues long. V lost 1 base and J lost 3, with 10 bases in between.

The rearrangement joins TRBV18 to TRBJ2-1, with 9 bases that match TRBD2. CDR1 KGHSH and CDR2 LQKENI come from the germline V gene. V lost 0 bases to trimming and J lost 4 bases; unmatched junction nucleotides: 7. The length of the CDR3 is 17 residues. The CDR3 protein is CASSPPRERGAYNEQFF. Here the CDR3 DNA reads TGTGCCAGCTCACCACCGAGGGAGCGGGGGGCTTACAATGAGCAGTTCTTC.

The chain joins TRBV11-3 to TRBJ2-7, with D perhaps matching TRBD1 (6 bases). V was clipped by 2 bases and J by 7 bases, with 18 bases between them. The CDR3 extends over 15 amino acids. In germline, CDR1 is SGHNT, CDR2 YENEEA. CDR3 nucleotide sequence: TGTGCCAGCAGCTTAAGTTGGCAGGGGCATTGGGAGCAGTACTTC. It translates to CASSLSWQGHWEQYF.

The rearrangement uses TRBV3-1 (or the pseudogene TRBV3-2) and TRBJ2-6; D unresolved. The V gene's germline CDR1 is LGHDT and CDR2 YNNKEL (reference sequence). Trimming removed 0 bases at V and 5 bases at J, with 5 bases between. The CDR3 covers 14 residues. The CDR3 DNA reads as TGTGCCAGCAGCCAAGAGGCCCGGGCCAACGTCCTGACTTTC. Its translation: CASSQEARANVLTF.

The chain joins TRBV2 to TRBJ2-5; TRBD2 matches 12 bases. Trimming at V came to 4 bases and at J to 5 bases, leaving 14 bases not matched to a gene. Germline CDR1 and CDR2: SNHLY and FYNNEI. This CDR3 region has 18 residues. CDR3 DNA sequence: TGTGCCAGCAGTGTCGGGTTGCTAGCGGGAGGGCCAGGGGAGACCCAGTACTTC. Translation: CASSVGLLAGGPGETQYF.

The gene calls are TRBV30 and TRBJ2-2; a weak D match, TRBD1 (5 bases). V lost 0 bases to trimming and J lost 4 bases, with 18 bases between them. The germline CDR1 and CDR2 sequences are GTSNPN and SVGIG (reference sequence). This CDR3 region has 17 residues. Here the CDR3 DNA reads TGTGCCTGGAGTGTCCTAAGGGGTTCCTTACTCACCGGGGAGCTGTTTTTT. Translation: CAWSVLRGSLLTGELFF.